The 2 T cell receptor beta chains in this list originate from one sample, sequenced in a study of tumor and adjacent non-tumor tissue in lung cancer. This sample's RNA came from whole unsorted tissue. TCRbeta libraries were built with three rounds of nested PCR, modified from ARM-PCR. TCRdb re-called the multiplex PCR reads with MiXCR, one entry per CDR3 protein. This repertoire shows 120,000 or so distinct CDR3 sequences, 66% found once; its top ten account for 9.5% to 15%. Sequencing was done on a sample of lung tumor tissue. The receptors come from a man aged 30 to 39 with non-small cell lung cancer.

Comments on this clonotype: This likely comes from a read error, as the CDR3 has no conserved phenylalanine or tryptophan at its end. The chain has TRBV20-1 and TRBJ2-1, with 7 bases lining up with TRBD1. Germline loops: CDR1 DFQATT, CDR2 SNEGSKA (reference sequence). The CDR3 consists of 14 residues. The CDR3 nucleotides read TGCAGTGTTAGACAACCAGGGGGCTACAATGAGCAGTTCTTA. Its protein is CSVRQPGGYNEQFL.

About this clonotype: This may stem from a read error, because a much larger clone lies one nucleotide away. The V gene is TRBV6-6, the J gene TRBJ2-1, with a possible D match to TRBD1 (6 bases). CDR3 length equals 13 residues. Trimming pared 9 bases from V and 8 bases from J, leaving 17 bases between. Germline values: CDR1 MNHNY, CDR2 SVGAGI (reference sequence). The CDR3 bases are TGTGCCAGAAGTACCACAGGGTCGGATGAGCAGTTCTTC. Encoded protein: CARSTTGSDEQFF.